This T cell receptor beta chain was sequenced in a study of cytomegalovirus exposure and HLA in healthy donors. Notes on the study in general: TCR beta sequences numbering around 15,000 were associated with HLA alleles at 0.05 false discovery rate in a later analysis. Segments of the TCR beta V type were, in most cases, productive about 87% or about 30% of the time in an earlier analysis. The authors later linked a missense DCLRE1C variant to TCR beta V- and J-gene trimming.

13 Jbeta primers and 60 Vbeta primers were used for the PCR. Clones were read by immunoSEQ multiplex PCR, and TCRdb kept only the in-frame ones, dropping some. The sample records 70,000 to 95,000 clones, approximately 80% being singletons. Comments on this clone: What it binds is not known.

The CDR3 is made up of 16 amino acids. Germline trimming cut 4 bases from V and 2 bases from J; bases unmatched to any gene: 4. Germline CDR1 is SGDLS and CDR2 is YYNGEE. This clonotype originated in a man younger than 40 in good health and CMV-seropositive. The gene calls are TRBV9 and TRBJ2-3; TRBD2 aligns across 13 bases. Sequenced material: PBMCs. This CDR3 is CASSLTSGRATDTQYF. In DNA form, the CDR3 reads TGTGCCAGCAGCCTTACTAGCGGGAGGGCCACAGATACGCAGTATTTT.